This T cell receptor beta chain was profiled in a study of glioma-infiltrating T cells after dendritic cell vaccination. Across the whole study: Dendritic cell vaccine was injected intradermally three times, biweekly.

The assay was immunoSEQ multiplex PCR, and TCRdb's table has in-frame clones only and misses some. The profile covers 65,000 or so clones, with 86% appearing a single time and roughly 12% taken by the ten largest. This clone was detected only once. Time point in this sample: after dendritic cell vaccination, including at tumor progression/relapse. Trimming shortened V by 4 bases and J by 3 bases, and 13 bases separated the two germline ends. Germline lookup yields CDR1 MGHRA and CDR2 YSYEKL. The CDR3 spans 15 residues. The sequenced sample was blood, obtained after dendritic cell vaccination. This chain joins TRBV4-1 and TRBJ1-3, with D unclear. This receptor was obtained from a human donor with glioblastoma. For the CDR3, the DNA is TGCGCCAGCAGCCCCCGGGAGTCATTTGGAAACACCATATATTTT. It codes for CASSPRESFGNTIYF.